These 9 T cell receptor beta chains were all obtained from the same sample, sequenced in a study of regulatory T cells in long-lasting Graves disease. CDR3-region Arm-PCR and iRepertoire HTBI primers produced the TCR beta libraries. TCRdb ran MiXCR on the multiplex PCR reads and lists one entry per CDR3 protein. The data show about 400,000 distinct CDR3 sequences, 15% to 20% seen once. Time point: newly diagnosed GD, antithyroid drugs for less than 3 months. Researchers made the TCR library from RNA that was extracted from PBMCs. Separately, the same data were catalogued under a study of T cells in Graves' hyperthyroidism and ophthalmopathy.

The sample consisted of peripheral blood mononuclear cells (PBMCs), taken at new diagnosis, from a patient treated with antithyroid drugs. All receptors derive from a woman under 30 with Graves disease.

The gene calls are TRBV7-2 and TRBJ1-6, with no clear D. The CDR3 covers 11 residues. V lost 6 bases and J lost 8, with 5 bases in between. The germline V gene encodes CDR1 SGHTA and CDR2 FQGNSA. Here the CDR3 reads CASSWDSPLHF. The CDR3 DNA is TGTGCCAGCAGTTGGGATTCACCCCTCCACTTT.

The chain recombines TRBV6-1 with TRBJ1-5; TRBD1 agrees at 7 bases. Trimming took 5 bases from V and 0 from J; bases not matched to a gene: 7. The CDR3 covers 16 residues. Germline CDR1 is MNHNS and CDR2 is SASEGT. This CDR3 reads CASSKSGGISNQPQHF. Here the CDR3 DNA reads TGTGCCAGCAGTAAATCAGGGGGGATTAGCAATCAGCCCCAGCATTTT.

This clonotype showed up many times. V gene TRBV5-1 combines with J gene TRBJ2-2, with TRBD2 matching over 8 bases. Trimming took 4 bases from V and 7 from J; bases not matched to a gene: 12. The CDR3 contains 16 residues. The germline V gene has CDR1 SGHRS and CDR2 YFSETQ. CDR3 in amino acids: CASSPAQAGVGGELFF. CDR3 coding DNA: TGCGCCAGCAGCCCCGCTCAAGCGGGGGTTGGCGGGGAGCTGTTTTTT.

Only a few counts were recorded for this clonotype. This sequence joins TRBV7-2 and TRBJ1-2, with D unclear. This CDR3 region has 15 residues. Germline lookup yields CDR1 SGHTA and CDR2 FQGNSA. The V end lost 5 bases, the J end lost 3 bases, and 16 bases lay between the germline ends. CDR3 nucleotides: TGTGCCAGCAGCCGCTCTTTCCGCGGTGACTATGGCTACACCTTC. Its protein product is CASSRSFRGDYGYTF.

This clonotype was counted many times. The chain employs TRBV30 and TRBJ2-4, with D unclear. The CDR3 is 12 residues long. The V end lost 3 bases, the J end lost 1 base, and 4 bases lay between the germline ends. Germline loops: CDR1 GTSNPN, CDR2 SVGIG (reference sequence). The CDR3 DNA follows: TGTGCCTGGAGGGCGGCCAAAAACATTCAGTACTTC. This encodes CAWRAAKNIQYF.

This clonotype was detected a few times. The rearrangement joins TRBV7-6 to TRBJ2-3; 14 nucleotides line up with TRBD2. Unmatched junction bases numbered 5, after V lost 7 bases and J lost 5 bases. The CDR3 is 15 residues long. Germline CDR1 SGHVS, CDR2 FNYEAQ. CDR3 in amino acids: CASTRLAGGVDTQYF. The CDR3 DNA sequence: TGTGCCAGCACCCGACTAGCGGGAGGGGTAGATACGCAGTATTTT.

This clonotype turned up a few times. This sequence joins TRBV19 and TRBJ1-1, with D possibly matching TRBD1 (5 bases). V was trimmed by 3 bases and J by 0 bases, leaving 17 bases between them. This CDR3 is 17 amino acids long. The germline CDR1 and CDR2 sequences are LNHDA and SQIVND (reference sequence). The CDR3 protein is CASSIGASAGLNTEAFF. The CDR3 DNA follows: TGTGCCAGTAGTATCGGGGCCTCCGCAGGGCTGAACACTGAAGCTTTCTTT.

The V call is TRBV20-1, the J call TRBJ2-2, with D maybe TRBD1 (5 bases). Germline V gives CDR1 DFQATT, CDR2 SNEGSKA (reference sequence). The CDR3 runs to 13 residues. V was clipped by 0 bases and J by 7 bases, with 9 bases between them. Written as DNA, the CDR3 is TGCAGTGCTAGAGATCCCAGGGTCGGGGAGCTGTTTTTT. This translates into CSARDPRVGELFF.

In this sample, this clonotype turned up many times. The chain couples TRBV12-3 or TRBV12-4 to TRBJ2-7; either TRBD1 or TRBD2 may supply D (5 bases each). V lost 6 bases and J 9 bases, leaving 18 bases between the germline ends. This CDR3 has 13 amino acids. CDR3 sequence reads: CASSLGTYSVQYF. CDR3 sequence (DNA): TGTGCCAGCAGCCTTGGGACCTACTCCGTGCAGTACTTC.